Below, 9 T cell receptor beta chains from the same sample are listed, as sequenced in a study of CD8 T cells in ankylosing spondylitis (dated by TCRdb to the late 2010s). The method was 5' RACE. Sequencing used an Illumina HiSeq 2500. The public reads were quality trimmed at Q25 with fastp and then assembled into clones with MiXCR by TCRdb, keeping productive beta chains. Every distinct CDR3 protein forms one entry, paired with its most common genes and DNA. The sample records 300,000 to 350,000 distinct CDR3 sequences, around 10% of which are singletons. Roughly 9% of the sample belongs to the ten largest clones. Sequenced material: blood, either unsorted or a sorted T cell fraction (not recorded which). All receptors derive from a female donor with ankylosing spondylitis or in good health (not recorded which).

V and J are TRBV2 and TRBJ2-3; 7 bases line up with TRBD2. The V and J ends lost 1 base and 3 bases, in that order; junction bases with no gene match: 10. CDR3 length: 17 residues. CDR1 and CDR2 (germline): SNHLY, FYNNEI. The CDR3 DNA reads as TGTGCCAGCAGTGAAGATGTCCGCGGGAGCCTAACAGATACGCAGTATTTT. Protein product: CASSEDVRGSLTDTQYF.

There are many counts of this clonotype. J is TRBJ2-5 and V is TRBV5-1, with D unclear. CDR3 size: 13 residues. Deletions cut 1 base from V and 5 bases from J, with 9 bases between. CDR1 is SGHRS and CDR2 is YFSETQ in the germline V gene. As DNA, the CDR3 is TGCGCCAGCAGCTTGAGTTCTGGGGAGACCCAGTACTTC. Amino acids: CASSLSSGETQYF.

This clonotype was counted only a few times. V usage is TRBV7-2 and J usage is TRBJ2-5; 8 bases are shared with TRBD1. CDR1 SGHTA and CDR2 FQGNSA come from the germline V gene. This CDR3 region has 16 residues. Trimming cost V 3 bases and J 4 bases; bases outside gene matches: 10. This chain's CDR3 is CASSLGRQGMIETQYF. CDR3 nucleotides: TGTGCCAGCAGCTTGGGCCGACAGGGGATGATAGAGACCCAGTACTTC.

This clonotype was recorded at least ten times. The chain carries TRBV5-1 and TRBJ2-1; 12 nucleotides match TRBD2. Per germline, CDR1 SGHRS and CDR2 YFSETQ. CDR3 length: 16 amino acids. V lost 1 base and J lost 4; bases outside the gene matches: 3. CDR3 sequence (DNA): TGCGCCAGCAGCTTGTCGACTAGCGGGGGATACAATGAGCAGTTCTTC. Translated: CASSLSTSGGYNEQFF.

There are a few counts of this clonotype. The V and J genes are TRBV20-1 and TRBJ1-5; D is unclear. In germline, CDR1 is DFQATT, CDR2 SNEGSKA (reference sequence). V shed 0 bases and J shed 5 bases, with 11 bases lying between them. The CDR3 is 14 residues long. The CDR3: CSARDWEGYQPQHF. The CDR3 nucleotides are TGCAGTGCTAGAGATTGGGAGGGTTATCAGCCCCAGCATTTT.

This clonotype appeared many times. The V gene is TRBV20-1, the J gene TRBJ1-2; weak D call: TRBD1 (5 bases). V gave up 5 bases and J gave up 4 bases, with 11 bases separating them. Germline V lookup: CDR1 DFQATT, CDR2 SNEGSKA (reference sequence). CDR3 size: 12 residues. CDR3 DNA: TGCAGTGCTCTACCACAGGCCTATGGCTACACCTTC. As protein: CSALPQAYGYTF.

This clonotype was counted at least ten times. V is TRBV9 and J is TRBJ2-3; D might be TRBD2 (6 bases). CDR3 length: 15 amino acids. V was shortened by 1 base and J by 8 bases, with 17 bases between the two germline ends. Germline values: CDR1 SGDLS, CDR2 YYNGEE. As DNA, the CDR3 is TGTGCCAGCAGCGTATCGGAGGGGTACTCATCTACGCAGTATTTT. Translating gives CASSVSEGYSSTQYF.

This clonotype was recorded many times. The J gene is TRBJ2-5, the V gene TRBV7-2; TRBD1 matches at 9 bases. V shed 5 bases, J shed 4 bases, and the junction held 8 bases outside the gene matches. CDR1 is SGHTA and CDR2 is FQGNSA in the germline V gene. The CDR3 is made up of 15 amino acids. The DNA of the CDR3 is TGTGCCAGCAGCCTGATCCGGGACAGGGCAGAGACCCAGTACTTC. Protein: CASSLIRDRAETQYF.

This chain links TRBV20-1 with TRBJ2-7, with 7 bases identical to TRBD2. The junction had 10 bases not matched to a gene; V was cut back by 6 bases and J by 5 bases. This CDR3 contains 13 residues. The V gene's germline CDR1 is DFQATT and CDR2 SNEGSKA (reference sequence). The CDR3 coding sequence is TGCAGTGCACCCCGGGGGGACCTTAACGAGCAGTACTTC. This gives the protein CSAPRGDLNEQYF.